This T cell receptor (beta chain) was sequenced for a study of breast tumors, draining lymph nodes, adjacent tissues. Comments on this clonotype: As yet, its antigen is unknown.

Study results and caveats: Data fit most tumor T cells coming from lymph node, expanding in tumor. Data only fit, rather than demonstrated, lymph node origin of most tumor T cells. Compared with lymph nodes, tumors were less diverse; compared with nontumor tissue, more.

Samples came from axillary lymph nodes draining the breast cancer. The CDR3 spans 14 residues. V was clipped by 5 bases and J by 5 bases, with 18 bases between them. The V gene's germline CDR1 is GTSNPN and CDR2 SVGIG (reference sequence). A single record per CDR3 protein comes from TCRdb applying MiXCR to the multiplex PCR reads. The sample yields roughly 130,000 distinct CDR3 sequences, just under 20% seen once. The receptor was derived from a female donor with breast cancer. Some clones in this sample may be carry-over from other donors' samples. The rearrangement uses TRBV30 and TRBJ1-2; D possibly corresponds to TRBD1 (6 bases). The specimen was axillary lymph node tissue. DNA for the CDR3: TGTGCCTGGGGACGGGGGGCAAGGGGGTATGGCTACACCTTC. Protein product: CAWGRGARGYGYTF.